These 2 T cell receptor beta chains share one sample of origin, sequenced in a study of human T cells and chemical hapten exposure. MiXCR, run by TCRdb on the RACE reads, gives a single entry per CDR3 protein. The sample records 35,000 to 55,000 distinct CDR3 sequences, 3.5% to 4% being singletons. Described time point: healthy volunteer bleed at 6 weeks. Total RNA was isolated from whole blood that had not been fractionated. Material for sequencing was whole blood. These TCRs come from a human donor in good health. Some clones in this sample may be carry-over from other donors' samples.

The sample holds many counts of this clonotype. V is TRBV9 and J is TRBJ2-7, with D hard to call. V was trimmed by 3 bases and J by 0 bases, leaving 10 bases between them. The CDR3 has 14 amino acids. The V gene's germline CDR1 is SGDLS and CDR2 YYNGEE. CDR3 sequence reads: CASSARRSSYEQYF. CDR3 sequence (DNA): TGTGCCAGCAGCGCCCGTCGAAGCTCCTACGAGCAGTACTTC.

The chain links TRBV19 to TRBJ2-7, with D maybe TRBD2 (6 bases). CDR3 length: 13 amino acids. Per the germline V gene, CDR1 is LNHDA and CDR2 is SQIVND (reference sequence). Deletions cut 3 bases from V and 2 bases from J, with 8 bases between. This CDR3 reads CASSMGGPYEQYF. In DNA, the CDR3 is TGTGCCAGTAGTATGGGAGGCCCCTACGAGCAGTACTTC.